This T cell receptor beta chain was captured in a study of beta chain features in type 1 diabetes. Across the whole study: No age, gender or cell yield differences were seen between patients and healthy donors.

Concerning this clone: As yet, its antigen is unknown.

V lost 6 bases and J 4 bases, leaving 15 bases between the germline ends. The CDR3 sequence is 14 residues long. Germline values: CDR1 SNHLY, CDR2 FYNNEI. Expressed TCRB transcripts were sequenced because the entire RNA isolate underwent reverse transcription. Profiling relied on immunoSEQ multiplex PCR, and the TCRdb table lists in-frame clones only, not all of them. The data contain roughly 450,000 clones, over 9.5% of them singletons. Findings of the study overall: Among patients, naive, central memory and Treg TCRB repertoires appeared more similar than among healthy donors. Type 1 diabetes patients had moderately but significantly shorter TCRB CDR3s in all four CD4+ subsets.

CD4+ naive, central memory, regulatory and stem cell-like memory cells were sorted via CD45RO/CCR7/CD25/CD127/CD95/CD27. The sequenced sample consisted of naive CD4+ T cells from blood. The clonotype originates from a woman under 30 in good health. V is TRBV2 and J is TRBJ1-2; TRBD1 might be the D (6 bases). The CDR3 spells CASRTGQSGYGYTF. DNA for the CDR3: TGTGCCAGCAGAACAGGACAGAGCGGCTATGGCTACACCTTC.